What follows is one T cell receptor beta chain and its context. Its antigen is not known. These data originate in a study of T cell responses to AZD1222 COVID-19 vaccine. The assay was immunoSEQ multiplex PCR, and TCRdb's table has in-frame clones only and misses some. Among about 120,000 clones listed, approximately 87% were seen once. Study-wide points: The donor group comprised mostly white British people and more females; the analysis possibly underestimated clonal diversity.

In germline, CDR1 is SQVTM, CDR2 ANQGSEA. The CDR3 consists of 22 residues. The V end was cut by 4 bases, the J end by 0 bases, with 34 bases between. The sequenced sample was peripheral blood, obtained on day 0 of AZD1222 vaccination. This clonotype was sampled from an adult in good health. The rearrangement uses TRBV29-1 and TRBJ2-1; maybe TRBD1 (5 bases). The CDR3 DNA is TGCAGCGTTGGTCGGTTCAGGACACTAAAGATAGCCACCCTAAGCTCCTACAATGAGCAGTTCTTC. Translation gives CSVGRFRTLKIATLSSYNEQFF.